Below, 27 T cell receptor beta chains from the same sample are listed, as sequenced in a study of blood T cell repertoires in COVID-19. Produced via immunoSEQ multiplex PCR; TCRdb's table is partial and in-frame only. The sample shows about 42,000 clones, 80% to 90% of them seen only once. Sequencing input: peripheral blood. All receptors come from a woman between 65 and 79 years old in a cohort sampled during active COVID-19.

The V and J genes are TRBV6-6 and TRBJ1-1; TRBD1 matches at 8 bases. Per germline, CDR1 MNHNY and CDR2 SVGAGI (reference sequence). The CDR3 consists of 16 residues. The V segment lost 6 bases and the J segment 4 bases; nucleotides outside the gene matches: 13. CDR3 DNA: TGTGCCAGCAGAGAGGCCAGGGGGCCACGGGCCACTGAAGCTTTCTTT. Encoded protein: CASREARGPRATEAFF.

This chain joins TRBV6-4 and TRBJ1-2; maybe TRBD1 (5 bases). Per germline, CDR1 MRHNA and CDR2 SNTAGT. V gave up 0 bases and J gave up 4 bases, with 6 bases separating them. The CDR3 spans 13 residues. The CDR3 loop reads CASSDSGGYGYTF. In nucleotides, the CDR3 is TGTGCCAGCAGTGACTCGGGGGGCTATGGCTACACCTTC.

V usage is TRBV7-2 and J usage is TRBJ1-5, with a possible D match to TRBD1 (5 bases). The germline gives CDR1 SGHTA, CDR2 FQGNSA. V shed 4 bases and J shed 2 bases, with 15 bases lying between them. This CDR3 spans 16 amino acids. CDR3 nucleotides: TGTGCCAGCAGCTCGGGGGGATCTAGGGGCAATCAGCCCCAGCATTTT. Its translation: CASSSGGSRGNQPQHF.

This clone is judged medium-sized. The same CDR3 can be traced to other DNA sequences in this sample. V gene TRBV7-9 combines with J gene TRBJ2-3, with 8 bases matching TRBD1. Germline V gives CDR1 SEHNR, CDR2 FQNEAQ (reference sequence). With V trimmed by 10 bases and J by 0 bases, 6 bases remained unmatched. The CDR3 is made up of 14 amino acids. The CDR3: CATTGQGSTDTQYF. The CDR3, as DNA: TGTGCCACCACAGGACAGGGAAGCACAGATACGCAGTATTTT.

As DNA, the CDR3 is TGTGCCAGCAGAAAACAGACAGGGGAAGGCTACGAGCAGTACTTC. Encoded protein: CASRKQTGEGYEQYF. The chain couples TRBV7-2 to TRBJ2-7, with 8 bases that match TRBD1. From germline, CDR1 is SGHTA and CDR2 FQGNSA. The junction had 10 bases not matched to a gene; V was cut back by 6 bases and J by 3 bases. The CDR3 is 15 amino acids.

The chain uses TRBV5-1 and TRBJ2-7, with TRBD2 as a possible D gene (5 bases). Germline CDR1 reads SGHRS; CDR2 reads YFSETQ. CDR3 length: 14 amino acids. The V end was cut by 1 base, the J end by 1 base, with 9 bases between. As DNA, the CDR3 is TGCGCCAGCAGCTTGATGGACTTTTCCTACGAGCAGTACTTC. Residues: CASSLMDFSYEQYF.

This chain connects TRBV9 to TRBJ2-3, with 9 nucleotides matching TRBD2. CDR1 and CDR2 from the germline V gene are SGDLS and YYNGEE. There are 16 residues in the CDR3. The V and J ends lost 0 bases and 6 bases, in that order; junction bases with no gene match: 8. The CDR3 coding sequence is TGTGCCAGCAGCGTAGGGGCGGGAGGGCCGGACGATACGCAGTATTTT. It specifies CASSVGAGGPDDTQYF.

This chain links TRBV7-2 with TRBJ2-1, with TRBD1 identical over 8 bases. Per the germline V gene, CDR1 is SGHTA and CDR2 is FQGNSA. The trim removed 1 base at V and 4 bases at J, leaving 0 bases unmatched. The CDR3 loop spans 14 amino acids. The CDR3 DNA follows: TGTGCCAGCAGCTTAGGGACAGGGTACAATGAGCAGTTCTTC. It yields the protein CASSLGTGYNEQFF.

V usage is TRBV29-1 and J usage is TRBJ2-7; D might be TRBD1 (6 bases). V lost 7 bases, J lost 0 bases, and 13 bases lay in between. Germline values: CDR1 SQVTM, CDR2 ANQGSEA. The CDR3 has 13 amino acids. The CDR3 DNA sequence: TGCAGCGCTCGTGGGGACACCTCCTACGAGCAGTACTTC. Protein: CSARGDTSYEQYF.

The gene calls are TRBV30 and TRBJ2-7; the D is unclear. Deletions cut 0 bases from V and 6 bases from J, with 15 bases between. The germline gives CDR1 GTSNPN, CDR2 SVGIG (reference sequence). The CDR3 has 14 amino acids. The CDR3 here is CAWSVWSERLEQYF. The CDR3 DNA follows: TGTGCCTGGAGTGTATGGTCAGAACGCCTCGAGCAGTACTTC.

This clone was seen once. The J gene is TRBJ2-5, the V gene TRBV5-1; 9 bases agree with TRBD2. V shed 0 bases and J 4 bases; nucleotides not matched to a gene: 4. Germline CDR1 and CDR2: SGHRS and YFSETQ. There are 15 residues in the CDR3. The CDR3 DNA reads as TGCGCCAGCAGCTTGGCCGCGGGAGGGGGAGAGACCCAGTACTTC. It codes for CASSLAAGGGETQYF.

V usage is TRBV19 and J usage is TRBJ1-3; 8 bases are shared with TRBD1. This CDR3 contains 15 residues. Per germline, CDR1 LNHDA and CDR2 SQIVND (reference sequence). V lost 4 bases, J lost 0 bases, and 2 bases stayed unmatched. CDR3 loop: CASSTDRGSGNTIYF. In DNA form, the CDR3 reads TGTGCCAGTAGTACCGACAGGGGCTCTGGAAACACCATATATTTT. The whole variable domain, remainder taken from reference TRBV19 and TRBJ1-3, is DGGITQSPKYLFRKEGQNVTLSCEQNLNHDAMYWYRQDPGQGLRLIYYSQIVNDFQKGDIAEGYSVSREKKESFPLTVTSAQKNPTAFYLCASSTDRGSGNTIYFGEGSWLTVV.

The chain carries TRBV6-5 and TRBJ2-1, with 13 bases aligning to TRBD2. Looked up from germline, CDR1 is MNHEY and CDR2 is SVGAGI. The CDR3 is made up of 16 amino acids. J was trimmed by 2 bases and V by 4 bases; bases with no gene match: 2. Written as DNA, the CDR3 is TGTGCCAGCAGTTGGACTAGCGGGAGACCCTACAATGAGCAGTTCTTC. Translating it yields CASSWTSGRPYNEQFF.

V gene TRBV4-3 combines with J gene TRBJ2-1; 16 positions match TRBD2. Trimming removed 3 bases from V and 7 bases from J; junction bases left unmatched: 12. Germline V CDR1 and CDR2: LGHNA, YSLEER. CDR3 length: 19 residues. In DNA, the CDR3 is TGCGCCAGCAGCCAGGGGACTAGCGGGAGGGCGGGGCTCCTAAATGAGCAGTTCTTC. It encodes CASSQGTSGRAGLLNEQFF.

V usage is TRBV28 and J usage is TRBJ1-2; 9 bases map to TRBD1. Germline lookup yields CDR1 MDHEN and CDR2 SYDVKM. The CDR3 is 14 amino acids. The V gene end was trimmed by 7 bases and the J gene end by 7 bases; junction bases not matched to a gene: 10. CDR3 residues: CASTPGQGFFGYTF. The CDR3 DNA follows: TGTGCCAGCACGCCCGGACAGGGGTTTTTTGGCTACACCTTC.

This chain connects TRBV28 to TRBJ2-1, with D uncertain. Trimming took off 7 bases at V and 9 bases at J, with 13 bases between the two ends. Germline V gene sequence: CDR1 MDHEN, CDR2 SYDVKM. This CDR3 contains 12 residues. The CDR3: CASTLGVAEQFF. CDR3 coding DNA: TGTGCCAGCACCCTAGGAGTCGCTGAGCAGTTCTTC.

This CDR3 is CASSNGPGTEAFF. CDR3 nucleotides: TGTGCCAGTAGTAACGGGCCGGGGACTGAAGCTTTCTTT. The chain carries TRBV19 and TRBJ1-1; D call uncertain. The V end was cut by 4 bases, the J end by 5 bases, with 11 bases between. The CDR3 extends over 13 amino acids. Germline CDR1 is LNHDA and CDR2 is SQIVND (reference sequence).

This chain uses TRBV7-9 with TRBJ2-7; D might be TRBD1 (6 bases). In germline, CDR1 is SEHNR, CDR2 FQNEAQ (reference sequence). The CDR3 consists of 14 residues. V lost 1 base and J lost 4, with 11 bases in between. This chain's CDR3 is CASSLGLDSYEQYF. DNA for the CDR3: TGTGCCAGCAGCTTAGGCTTGGACAGTTACGAGCAGTACTTC.

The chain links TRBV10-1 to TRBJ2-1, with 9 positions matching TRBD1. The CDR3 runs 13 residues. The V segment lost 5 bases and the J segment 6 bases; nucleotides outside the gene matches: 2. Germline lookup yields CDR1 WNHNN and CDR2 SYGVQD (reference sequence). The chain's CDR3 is CASSLTGGNEQFF. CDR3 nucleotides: TGCGCCAGCAGTCTGACAGGGGGCAATGAGCAGTTCTTC.

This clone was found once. CDR3 DNA sequence: TGTGCCAGTAGTTCCGGGACAGGGGGCGAGACCCAGTACTTC. Amino acid sequence: CASSSGTGGETQYF. The V and J genes are TRBV19 and TRBJ2-5; TRBD1 matches at 12 bases. Germline-derived CDR1 and CDR2 are LNHDA and SQIVND (reference sequence). The CDR3 length is 14 residues. V lost 5 bases to trimming and J lost 5 bases; unmatched junction nucleotides: 3.

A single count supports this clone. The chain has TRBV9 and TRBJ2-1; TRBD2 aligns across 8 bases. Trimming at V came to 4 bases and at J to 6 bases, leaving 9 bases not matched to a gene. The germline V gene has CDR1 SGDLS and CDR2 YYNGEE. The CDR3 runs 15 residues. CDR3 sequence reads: CASSPFGRAPNEQFF. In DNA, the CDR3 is TGTGCCAGCAGCCCTTTCGGGAGGGCACCCAATGAGCAGTTCTTC.

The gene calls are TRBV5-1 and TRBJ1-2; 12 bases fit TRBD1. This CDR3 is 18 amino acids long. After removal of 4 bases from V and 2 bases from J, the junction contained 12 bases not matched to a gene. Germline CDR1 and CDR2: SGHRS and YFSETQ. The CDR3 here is CASSLTGTGGLPNYGYTF. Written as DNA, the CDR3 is TGCGCCAGCAGCCTAACCGGGACAGGGGGCCTACCCAACTATGGCTACACCTTC.

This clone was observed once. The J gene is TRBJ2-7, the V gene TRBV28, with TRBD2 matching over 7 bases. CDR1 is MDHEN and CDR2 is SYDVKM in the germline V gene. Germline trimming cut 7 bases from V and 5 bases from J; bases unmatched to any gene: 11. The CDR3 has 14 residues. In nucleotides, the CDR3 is TGTGCCAGCACCCAACCCGGCGGGAGCCACGAGCAGTACTTC. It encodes CASTQPGGSHEQYF. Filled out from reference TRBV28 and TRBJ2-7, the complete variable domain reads DVKVTQSSRYLVKRTGEKVFLECVQDMDHENMFWYRQDPGLGLRLIYFSYDVKMKEKGDIPEGYSVSREKKERFSLILESASTNQTSMYLCASTQPGGSHEQYFGPGTRLTVT.

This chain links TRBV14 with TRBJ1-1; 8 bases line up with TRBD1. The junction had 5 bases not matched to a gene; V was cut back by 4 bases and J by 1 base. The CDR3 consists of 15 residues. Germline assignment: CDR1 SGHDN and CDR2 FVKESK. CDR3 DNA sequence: TGTGCCAGCAGCCGACCCGGGACAGGGAACACTGAAGCTTTCTTT. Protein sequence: CASSRPGTGNTEAFF. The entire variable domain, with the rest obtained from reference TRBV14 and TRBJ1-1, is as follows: EAGVTQFPSHSVIEKGQTVTLRCDPISGHDNLYWYRRVMGKEIKFLLHFVKESKQDESGMPNNRFLAERTGGTYSTLKVQPAELEDSGVYFCASSRPGTGNTEAFFGQGTRLTVV.

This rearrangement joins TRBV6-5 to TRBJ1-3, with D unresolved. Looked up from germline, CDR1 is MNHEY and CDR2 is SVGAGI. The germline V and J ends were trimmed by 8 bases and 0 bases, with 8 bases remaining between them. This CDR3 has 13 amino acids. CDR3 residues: CASSGNSGNTIYF. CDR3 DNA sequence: TGTGCCAGCTCGGGAAACTCTGGAAACACCATATATTTT.

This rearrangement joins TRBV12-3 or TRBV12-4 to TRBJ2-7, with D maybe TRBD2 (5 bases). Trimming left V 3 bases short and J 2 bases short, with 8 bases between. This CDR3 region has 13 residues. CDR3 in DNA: TGTGCCAGCAGTTTGACCGGGACCTACGAGCAGTACTTC. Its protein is CASSLTGTYEQYF.

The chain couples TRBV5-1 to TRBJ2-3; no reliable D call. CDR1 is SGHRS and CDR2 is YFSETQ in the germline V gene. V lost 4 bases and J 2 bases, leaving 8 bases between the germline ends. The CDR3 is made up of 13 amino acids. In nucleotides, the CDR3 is TGCGCCAGCAGCCTAACCTACACAGATACGCAGTATTTT. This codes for CASSLTYTDTQYF.